This T cell receptor (beta chain) originates from a study of T cell responses to AZD1222 COVID-19 vaccine. Study results and limitations: Spike-specific TCR breadth and depth both grew after two AZD1222 doses. Donors were mostly white British, more females; clonal diversity possibly underestimated. Baseline serostatus was positive in only a handful of AZD1222 recipients. There were repertoire samples only from the period after the peak T cell response.

The V gene's germline CDR1 is SGHTA and CDR2 FQGNSA. V gave up 2 bases and J gave up 7 bases; unmatched junction bases: 9. The CDR3 runs 16 residues. Assay: immunoSEQ multiplex PCR; the TCRdb copy retains only in-frame clones and omits some. Among roughly 110,000 clones listed, around 90% were seen once. Points on this clone: The antigen is undetermined.

The V gene is TRBV7-2, the J gene TRBJ2-1; 9 bases are a match to TRBD1. This specimen was peripheral blood, taken on day 0 of AZD1222 vaccination. The source of this sequence is an adult in good health. CDR3 region: CASSLTGTGTLNEQFF. CDR3 DNA sequence: TGTGCCAGCAGCTTAACGGGGACAGGGACCCTGAATGAGCAGTTCTTC. Looking up the rest from reference TRBV7-2 and TRBJ2-1 gives the full variable domain: GAGVSQSPSNKVTEKGKDVELRCDPISGHTALYWYRQSLGQGLEFLIYFQGNSAPDKSGLPSDRFSAERTGGSVSTLTIQRTQQEDSAVYLCASSLTGTGTLNEQFFGPGTRLTVL.